The TCR beta chain described here comes from a study of cytotoxic CD8 clonotypes in ibrutinib-treated CLL. The overall study: Outcomes included 24 partial and 2 complete responses; after median around 5.5 years, roughly 14 stayed remitted and 12 progressed. With a range of 6 to 36, the median treatment time before response samples were taken was approximately 11 months. Study outcomes and limitations: Investigators sampled sustained-remission and progressing patients at differing times.

The CDR3 has 14 amino acids. V was clipped by 0 bases and J by 5 bases, with 9 bases between them. Germline assignment: CDR1 SGHRS and CDR2 YFSETQ. As concerns this clone: The antigen remains unidentified.

This table comes from immunoSEQ multiplex PCR, and its TCRdb copy is limited to in-frame clones, with some not included. The top ten clones hold 15% of a sample with roughly 250,000 clones, 70% of them seen once. The material sequenced was PBMCs, taken after 24 months of ibrutinib treatment. The rearrangement links TRBV5-1 to TRBJ2-1; D unresolved. The clonotype comes from a human donor with chronic lymphocytic leukemia. This CDR3 is CASSLALQNNEQFF. CDR3 coding DNA: TGCGCCAGCAGCTTGGCCTTGCAGAACAATGAGCAGTTCTTC.